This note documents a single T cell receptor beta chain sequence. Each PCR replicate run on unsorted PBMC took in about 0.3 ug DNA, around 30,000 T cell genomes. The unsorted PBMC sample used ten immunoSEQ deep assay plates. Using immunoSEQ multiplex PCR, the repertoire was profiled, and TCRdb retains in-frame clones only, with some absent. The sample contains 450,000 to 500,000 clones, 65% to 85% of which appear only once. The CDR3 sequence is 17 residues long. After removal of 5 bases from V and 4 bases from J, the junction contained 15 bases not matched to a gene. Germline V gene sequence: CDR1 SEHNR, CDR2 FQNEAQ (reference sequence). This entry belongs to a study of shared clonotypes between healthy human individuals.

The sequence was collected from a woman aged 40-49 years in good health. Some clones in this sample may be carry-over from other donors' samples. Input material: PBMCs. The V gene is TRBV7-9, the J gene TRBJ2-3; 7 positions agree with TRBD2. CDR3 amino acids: CASSQATSSGVADTQYF. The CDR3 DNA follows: TGTGCCAGCAGCCAAGCGACTAGCTCGGGAGTGGCAGATACGCAGTATTTT.